A selection of T cell receptor beta chains follows, all from one sample in a study of shared clonotypes between healthy human individuals. Sequencing used immunoSEQ multiplex PCR; TCRdb keeps in-frame clones, though not all of them. Counted here are 850,000 to 1,100,000 clones, approximately 80% occurring once; the ten biggest clones make up approximately 0.9%. The sample comprised memory CD4+ T cells from PBMCs. Receptors originate from a man aged 18-30 years in good health. Some clones in this sample may be carry-over from other donors' samples. Both conserved end residues are trimmed from each CDR3. Fields, in order: V gene, CDR3 length, CDR3 protein.

TRBV2 | 12 | ASGRERGGNTIY
TRBV30 | 11 | AWGDNLNTEAF
TRBV15 | 13 | ATSREQGGNNEQF
TRBV4-1 | 13 | ASSQDYLSGNTIY
TRBV30 | 13 | AWSGGTPNNSPLH
TRBV2 | 11 | ASSEHSNQPQH
TRBV2 | 14 | ASSVRQRSNTGELF
TRBV30 | 12 | AWSSGSLSNEQF
TRBV5-1 | 12 | ASSRTGGIYEQY
TRBV4-3 | 15 | ASSPTLLTSNTGELF
TRBV7-2 | 15 | ASSLKVGGRGADTQY
TRBV27 | 15 | ASSIRAPASGANVLT
TRBV2 | 11 | ASTLSGIYEQY
TRBV11-2 | 13 | ASSLGTLGSYEQY
TRBV6-1 | 12 | ASSERPGGFIQY
TRBV6-1 | 13 | ASSVMGFRQETQY
TRBV28 | 14 | ASSPRTFSFTDTQY
TRBV7-6 | 11 | ASSASGIAEAF
TRBV18 | 13 | ASSPLGHWNTEAF
TRBV4-1 | 13 | ASSQEGPGTYEQY
TRBV5-4 | 12 | ASSPPDRHTEAF
TRBV6-5 | 12 | ASRPTDRRTEAF
TRBV6-5 | 13 | ASSYSTGDLYEQY
TRBV5-1 | 12 | ASSPGTSGVAQY
TRBV5-8 | 13 | ASRRTSASQETQY
TRBV9 | 13 | ASSVEAREPDQQY
TRBV5-8 | 11 | ASSFGAGQPQH
TRBV5-1 | 15 | ASSLELAGTPYNEQF
TRBV7-9 | 11 | ASSLEDSYEQY
TRBV18 | 12 | ASSPDRQGAEAF
TRBV5-1 | 12 | ASSSDRDYNEQF
TRBV7-9 | 11 | ASTFIRDNEQF
TRBV4-1 | 14 | ASSPRADPRWTEAF
TRBV7-2 | 13 | ASSLGPAGSYEQY
TRBV2 | 9 | ASRLQETQY
TRBV5-1 | 13 | ASSPTVGDNYGYT
TRBV5-5 | 12 | ASRTRATNTEAF
TRBV7-9 | 12 | ASSFKDLRKEQY
TRBV5-1 | 12 | ASSLLGDNYGYT
TRBV7-2 | 12 | ASSSQGAGNTIY